Below, 9 T cell receptor beta chains from the same sample are listed, as sequenced in a study of blood T cells in healthy people across ages. The use of a sample-barcoded 5' primer and a J-beta primer mix characterized a second PCR of roughly 6 to 11 cycles. TCRdb redid the calling of the 5' RACE reads with MiXCR, one entry per CDR3 protein. The sample has some 710,000 distinct CDR3 sequences, about a fifth seen once; the top ten hold about 22%. Sequencing input: blood. All receptors derive from a man between 70 and 80 years old in good health.

This rearrangement joins TRBV19 to TRBJ2-5; either TRBD1 or TRBD2 may fit D (5 bases each). The DNA end is a closer match to TRBJ2-7, so the J assignment may be wrong. Germline V CDR1 and CDR2: LNHDA, SQIVND (reference sequence). The CDR3 has 13 amino acids. DNA of the CDR3: TGTGCCAGTACAAGTCAAGGGACGTACGAGCAGTACGTC. Its translation is CASTSQGTYEQYV.

This chain joins TRBV30 and TRBJ2-3, with D unresolved. The CDR3 length is 12 residues. Trimming removed 0 bases from V and 6 bases from J, with 7 bases in between. Per the germline V gene, CDR1 is GTSNPN and CDR2 is SVGIG (reference sequence). For the CDR3, the DNA is TGTGCCTGGAGTGTTGGGTTGGATACGCAGTATTTT. Translating it yields CAWSVGLDTQYF.

This chain joins TRBV5-1 and TRBJ2-1; D perhaps matches TRBD2 (5 bases). Trimming stripped 8 bases from V and 0 bases from J, with 12 bases between. The CDR3 is made up of 14 amino acids. CDR1 SGHRS and CDR2 YFSETQ come from the germline V gene. CDR3 coding DNA: TGCGCCAGTCAGGACTCGAGCTCCTACAATGAGCAGTTCTTC. Amino acids: CASQDSSSYNEQFF.

This chain connects TRBV7-9 to TRBJ2-1; D is unclear. Germline V CDR1 and CDR2: SEHNR, FQNEAQ (reference sequence). With 1 base removed from V and 0 bases from J, the gap between germline ends came to 10 bases. The CDR3 length is 16 residues. The CDR3 nucleotides read TGTGCCAGCAGCTTAGAGCTGCTATCCTCCTACAATGAGCAGTTCTTC. Its translation is CASSLELLSSYNEQFF.

V is TRBV7-9 and J is TRBJ2-5; no clear D. The J call may be in error: the DNA end matches TRBJ2-7 better. The CDR3 is 14 amino acids. The germline V gene encodes CDR1 SEHNR and CDR2 FQNEAQ (reference sequence). The CDR3 spells CASSLDVSPYEQYF. The CDR3, as DNA: TGTGCCAGCAGCTTAGACGTCAGTCCCTACGAGCAGTACTTC.

This clonotype was found many times. The chain has TRBV11-2 and TRBJ2-5, with 7 nucleotides matching TRBD1. The CDR3 spans 14 residues. CDR1 is SGHAT, CDR2 FQNNGV, per germline. The junction had 5 bases not matched to a gene; V was cut back by 5 bases and J by 2 bases. In DNA form, the CDR3 reads TGTGCCAGCAGCCCCAGGGGGAATCAAGAGACCCAGTACTTC. Translation: CASSPRGNQETQYF.

The J gene is TRBJ2-5, the V gene TRBV30; 9 nucleotides match TRBD2. The J call is doubtful: the DNA matches TRBJ2-1 better. The germline V gene encodes CDR1 GTSNPN and CDR2 SVGIG (reference sequence). The length of the CDR3 is 14 residues. The CDR3 bases are TGTGCCTGGAGGTTAGCGGGAGTATACAATGAGCAGTTCTTC. Amino acids: CAWRLAGVYNEQFF.

This clonotype came up a few times. This chain connects TRBV6-5 to TRBJ1-4; no firm D call. Germline assignment: CDR1 MNHEY and CDR2 SVGAGI. The CDR3 is 15 amino acids. Deletions cut 8 bases from V and 0 bases from J, with 13 bases between. The CDR3 protein is CASRPSGTTNEKLFF. CDR3 nucleotide sequence: TGTGCCAGCCGACCGAGTGGGACAACTAATGAAAAACTGTTTTTT.

In this sample, this clonotype turned up many times. A junction end diverges from the germline sequence, so it may reflect a read error. CDR3 sequence (DNA): TGTGCCAGCAGTCGGGACCGTATGAACACTGAAGCTTTCTTT. It specifies CASSRDRMNTEAFF. V gene TRBV5-1 combines with J gene TRBJ1-1, with a tentative D call TRBD1 (5 bases). The length of the CDR3 is 14 residues. Germline V CDR1 and CDR2: SGHRS, YFSETQ.